These 3 T cell receptor beta chains came from one sample sequenced in a study of CD8+ T cells in alopecia areata (dated by TCRdb to the late 2010s). Library preparation was by the immunoSEQ multiplex PCR assay. RNA was extracted from all samples and reverse transcribed into cDNA as template for TCR sequencing. TCRdb mirrors the immuneACCESS table, restricted to in-frame sequences. Some clones are absent from its copies; in checked studies, under half trace to an unresolved V gene, and the reason for the others is unknown. The sample has 100,000 to 150,000 clones on record, under 40% of them singletons. 3.1% of the sample belongs to the ten largest clones. The sequencing sample was made of CD4+ T cells sorted from blood. These receptors were taken from a human donor with alopecia areata.

The sample holds one count of this clone. This chain connects TRBV30 to TRBJ1-3, with TRBD1 as a possible D gene (5 bases). The CDR3 length is 12 residues. Germline CDR1 and CDR2: GTSNPN and SVGIG (reference sequence). CDR3 residues: CARGTPGNTIYF. The DNA of the CDR3 is TGTGCACGTGGGACGCCAGGAAACACCATATATTTT. Combining the CDR3 with reference TRBV30 and TRBJ1-3 gives the whole variable domain SQTIHQWPATLVQPVGSPLSLECTVEGTSNPNLYWYRQAAGRGLQLLFYSVGIGQISSEVPQNLSASRPQDRQFILSSKKLLLSDSGFYLCARGTPGNTIYFGEGSWLTVV.

This chain uses TRBV29-1 with TRBJ2-3, with D possibly matching TRBD2 (6 bases). The V gene's germline CDR1 is SQVTM and CDR2 ANQGSEA. The V end lost 7 bases, the J end lost 2 bases, and 19 bases lay between the germline ends. The CDR3 totals 15 residues. Written as DNA, the CDR3 is TGCAGCGGACGCCGCGTAGCGGAGATCACAGATACGCAGTATTTT. Translation gives CSGRRVAEITDTQYF.

The chain carries TRBV29-1 and TRBJ2-1; TRBD1 aligns across 7 bases. The CDR3 runs 16 residues. Per germline, CDR1 SQVTM and CDR2 ANQGSEA. The V and J ends lost 7 bases and 1 base, in that order; junction bases with no gene match: 13. The CDR3 bases are TGCAGCGGATCAACTCAGGGGGAAGGTTCCTACAATGAGCAGTTCTTC. This translates into CSGSTQGEGSYNEQFF.